The 5 T cell receptor beta chains listed next were all sequenced from one sample in a study of lymphopenia after photon versus proton radiotherapy. The method was immunoSEQ multiplex PCR; TCRdb's version includes in-frame clones alone and lacks a portion of them. The sample lists about 30,000 clones; roughly 94% were seen once. Sequenced material: peripheral blood, taken from a patient treated with photon-based radiotherapy. These receptors were taken from a woman aged 45-60 years with cholangiocarcinoma.

The chain combines TRBV30 with TRBJ1-3; D is unclear. The length of the CDR3 is 15 residues. CDR1 is GTSNPN, CDR2 SVGIG, per germline (reference sequence). V dropped 4 bases and J dropped 0 bases, with 13 bases sitting between them. CDR3 loop: CAWTTSVSSGNTIYF. The CDR3 DNA reads TGTGCCTGGACTACCTCGGTTAGCTCTGGAAACACCATATATTTT.

This chain uses TRBV2 with TRBJ2-3; D unclear. The germline gives CDR1 SNHLY, CDR2 FYNNEI. Trimming took 7 bases from V and 1 from J, leaving 12 bases between them. The CDR3 totals 14 residues. This chain's CDR3 is CASMLRQGTDTQYF. The CDR3, as DNA: TGTGCCAGCATGCTCCGCCAGGGCACAGATACGCAGTATTTT. The variable domain in full, completed from reference TRBV2 and TRBJ2-3, reads EPEVTQTPSHQVTQMGQEVILRCVPISNHLYFYWYRQILGQKVEFLVSFYNNEISEKSEIFDDQFSVERPDGSNFTLKIRSTKLEDSAMYFCASMLRQGTDTQYFGPGTRLTVL.

V is TRBV6-1 and J is TRBJ2-2, with 8 bases fitting TRBD2. The CDR3 length is 15 residues. Germline CDR1 is MNHNS and CDR2 is SASEGT. The J segment lost 4 bases and the V segment lost 4 bases, leaving 5 bases of the junction unmatched. The CDR3 nucleotides are TGTGCCAGCAGTGGGCGGGGGGCCGCCACCGGGGAGCTGTTTTTT. This encodes CASSGRGAATGELFF.

This clone was seen just once. The DNA for the CDR3 is TGTGCCAGCAGCCCGACAGGGGTCGGTTACGAGCAGTACTTC. This codes for CASSPTGVGYEQYF. The J gene is TRBJ2-7, the V gene TRBV2, with 8 bases that match TRBD1. The J segment lost 4 bases and the V segment lost 6 bases, leaving 8 bases of the junction unmatched. This CDR3 comprises 14 residues. Looked up from germline, CDR1 is SNHLY and CDR2 is FYNNEI.

This clone was detected once. This chain joins TRBV7-2 and TRBJ1-2; D gene uncertain. Looked up from germline, CDR1 is SGHTA and CDR2 is FQGNSA. There are 12 residues in the CDR3. The V and J ends lost 5 bases and 3 bases respectively, with 7 bases between them. The CDR3 region has the DNA TGTGCCAGCAGCCCATTCCACTATGGCTACACCTTC. This sequence encodes CASSPFHYGYTF.